This paragraph reports one TCR beta chain. The table came from immunoSEQ multiplex PCR; TCRdb's copy has only in-frame clones and leaves some out. The sample has some 150,000 clones; more than 80% are singletons. These data are taken from a study of T cell responses to AZD1222 COVID-19 vaccine. The germline CDR1 and CDR2 sequences are SGHAT and FQNNGV. Unmatched junction bases numbered 7, after V lost 1 base and J lost 4 bases. The CDR3 contains 18 residues. Here the sequenced sample was peripheral blood, taken on day 0 of AZD1222 vaccination. The receptor's source is an adult in good health. The rearrangement joins TRBV11-2 to TRBJ2-5, with 15 bases identical to TRBD2. CDR3 protein: CASSLAGLAGGQGETQYF. The DNA for the CDR3 is TGTGCCAGCAGCTTAGCCGGACTAGCGGGAGGGCAGGGAGAGACCCAGTACTTC.